The TCR beta chain described here comes from a study of blood T cell repertoires in COVID-19 (dated by TCRdb to the early 2020s). General notes on the study: Samples from collaborators originated in the United States, Italy and Spain and spanned both the acute and convalescent phases of COVID-19. Subjects who had been exposed to COVID-19, were actively infected with it, or had recovered from it provided the deeply sampled blood TCRbeta repertoires that made up the dataset. Sample metadata almost always included a de-identified subject ID, COVID-19 status, age in years and sex. The material from the prospective study consisted of cDNA or gDNA derived from T cells, B-cell-depleted T cells, or PBMCs. Samples were obtained from the ongoing ImmuneRACE study (first 160 participants) and from approximately 1,200 subjects provided by 6 global collaborators. Where available, HLA class I and class II types were obtained from metadata supplied by the sample provider rather than from assay-based typing. The repertoires were released in a freely available public database meant as a resource for research on the immune response to SARS-CoV-2.

At one collaborating source in Seattle, patients were enrolled during active infection and were followed longitudinally through the course of disease. Each collaborating institution followed its own protocols to collect whole blood in K2EDTA tubes. For TCRbeta analysis, collaborators shipped samples as frozen whole blood, isolated PBMCs, or DNA extracted from either of those sample types. Via the germline V gene, CDR1 is SGHDN and CDR2 FVKESK. Counted from cysteine to phenylalanine, this CDR3 has 16 amino acids. The DNA shown is the 48-base CDR3, in frame from base 1. V ends up 4 bases short and J 5 bases short, with an unmatched junction base count of 10. TCRbeta CDR3 regions were amplified from genomic DNA by means of the immunoSEQ Assay, a bias-controlled multiplex PCR. Per the authors' processing: The number of nucleated cells in each sample was estimated by amplification of reference gene primers within the assay. To quantify the absolute abundance of each unique TCRbeta CDR3 rearrangement, sequence reads were collapsed and filtered. For each sample, productive Simpson clonality was calculated by taking the square root of Simpson's diversity index across productive rearrangements. In TCRdb, the immuneACCESS table is reduced to in-frame sequences with V and J assigned. These tables do not hold every clone; where another copy was compared, an unresolved V gene accounts for under half, and the others remain unexplained. That table furnishes V, J and clone size, whereas the DNA furnished D and trimming. Present in this sample are 300,000 to 350,000 clones, about 90% of which were seen just once. The ten largest clones capture roughly 6.3% of the sample.

About this clone itself: The clone's antigen remains unknown. Base qualities are not at hand, and no much larger clone is one base apart.

The full study reports these points: Clinical and demographic metadata were provided uncurated, with the amount varying by source and participant.

The receptor's source is a woman aged 45-65 years with COVID-19, enrolled during active disease. Recombination joined TRBV14 with TRBJ2-2; 7 nucleotides in the junction match TRBD2. The sequenced sample was peripheral blood. The CDR3: CASSPIWAGVTGELFF. The base sequence is TGTGCCAGCAGCCCTATTTGGGCGGGAGTAACCGGGGAGCTGTTTTTT.